Listed here is a single T cell receptor (beta chain). The entry originates in a study of blood T cell repertoires in COVID-19. CDR1 is SEHNR and CDR2 is FQNEAQ in the germline V gene (reference sequence). Deletions cut 4 bases from V and 1 base from J, with 17 bases between. The length of the CDR3 is 17 residues. Using immunoSEQ multiplex PCR, the repertoire was profiled, and TCRdb retains in-frame clones only, with some absent. This repertoire shows about 100,000 clones, roughly nine tenths found once; its top ten account for approximately 2.2%. V is TRBV7-9 and J is TRBJ2-4; perhaps TRBD2 as D (6 bases). Sequences were obtained from peripheral blood. The receptor was isolated from a man aged 45-65 years with active COVID-19. CDR3 in amino acids: CASSSSPGVTAKNIQYF. The CDR3 DNA reads as TGTGCCAGCAGCTCTTCACCGGGGGTCACGGCCAAAAACATTCAGTACTTC.